Listed below are T cell receptor beta chains from one sample, sequenced in a study of blood T cell repertoires in COVID-19. Data came from immunoSEQ multiplex PCR; TCRdb stores just in-frame clones and leaves some out. Among approximately 300,000 clones listed, 70% to 90% were seen once. The sample was PBMCs or T cells enriched from blood (not recorded which). The receptor set was obtained from a woman aged 30 to 39 who had recovered from COVID-19. Both conserved end residues are part of each CDR3. D genes are given only for firm matches. Rows may omit the clone size; those that give it use once, few, many or a size class.

j_gene: TRBJ2-6
d_gene: -
v_gene: TRBV6-5
abundance: -
CDR3aa: CASSYGGVRANVLTF
CDR3nt: TGTGCCAGCAGTTACGGAGGGGTCCGGGCCAACGTCCTGACTTTC

j_gene: TRBJ2-5
d_gene: -
v_gene: TRBV3-1/TRBV3-2
abundance: -
CDR3aa: CASTLTPLETQYF
CDR3nt: TGTGCCAGCACCCTGACTCCCCTAGAGACCCAGTACTTC

j_gene: TRBJ1-1
d_gene: -
v_gene: TRBV18
abundance: -
CDR3aa: CASSPAGPPSEAFF
CDR3nt: TGTGCCAGCTCACCTGCGGGACCTCCCTCTGAAGCTTTCTTT

j_gene: TRBJ1-4
d_gene: -
v_gene: TRBV2
abundance: -
CDR3aa: CASSEIARTNEKLFF
CDR3nt: TGTGCCAGCAGTGAAATTGCCAGGACTAATGAAAAACTGTTTTTT

j_gene: TRBJ1-5
d_gene: -
v_gene: TRBV21-1
abundance: -
CDR3aa: CASEILDKDPNQPQHF
CDR3nt: TGTGCCAGCGAAATACTAGACAAAGACCCGAATCAGCCCCAGCATTTT

j_gene: TRBJ2-7
d_gene: -
v_gene: TRBV6-5
abundance: -
CDR3aa: CASSSLSLASEQYF
CDR3nt: TGTGCCAGCAGTTCTCTTAGCCTTGCGAGCGAGCAGTACTTC

j_gene: TRBJ1-2
d_gene: -
v_gene: TRBV12-3/TRBV12-4
abundance: few
CDR3aa: CASSLAGQRGYTF
CDR3nt: TGTGCCAGCAGTTTAGCAGGACAGAGAGGCTACACCTTC

j_gene: TRBJ1-5
d_gene: -
v_gene: TRBV5-6
abundance: -
CDR3aa: CASPERKTGRRSNQPQHF
CDR3nt: TGTGCCAGCCCCGAGCGGAAAACAGGGAGACGGAGCAATCAGCCCCAGCATTTT

j_gene: TRBJ1-2
d_gene: -
v_gene: TRBV28
abundance: -
CDR3aa: CASSIPWGNYGYTF
CDR3nt: TGTGCCAGCAGCATCCCTTGGGGCAACTATGGCTACACCTTC

j_gene: TRBJ1-1
d_gene: -
v_gene: TRBV14
abundance: -
CDR3aa: CASSVTGTFGTEAFF
CDR3nt: TGTGCCAGCAGCGTCACCGGGACATTCGGCACTGAAGCTTTCTTT

j_gene: TRBJ1-1
d_gene: TRBD1
v_gene: TRBV6-5
abundance: once
CDR3aa: CASSYGTGATEAFF
CDR3nt: TGTGCCAGCAGTTATGGGACAGGGGCCACTGAAGCTTTCTTT

j_gene: TRBJ1-6
d_gene: -
v_gene: TRBV21-1
abundance: -
CDR3aa: CASSKGSQKWGAKDNSPLHF
CDR3nt: TGTGCCAGCAGCAAAGGGTCCCAAAAATGGGGAGCAAAAGATAATTCACCCCTCCACTTT

j_gene: TRBJ1-1
d_gene: -
v_gene: TRBV11-2
abundance: once
CDR3aa: CASSLYSGVGNTEAFF
CDR3nt: TGTGCCAGCAGCCTATACTCAGGGGTCGGGAACACTGAAGCTTTCTTT

j_gene: TRBJ1-1
d_gene: TRBD1
v_gene: TRBV19
abundance: -
CDR3aa: CASRASRDRGRGTEAFF
CDR3nt: TGTGCCAGTAGAGCGTCCCGGGACAGGGGGCGAGGCACTGAAGCTTTCTTT

j_gene: TRBJ2-7
d_gene: -
v_gene: TRBV30
abundance: -
CDR3aa: CAWARGGSSYEQYF
CDR3nt: TGTGCCTGGGCCAGAGGGGGTAGCTCCTACGAGCAGTACTTC

j_gene: TRBJ2-7
d_gene: TRBD1
v_gene: TRBV6-5
abundance: once
CDR3aa: CASTPIKGTVYEQYF
CDR3nt: TGTGCCAGCACCCCTATCAAAGGGACAGTTTACGAGCAGTACTTC

j_gene: TRBJ1-6
d_gene: -
v_gene: TRBV6-5
abundance: -
CDR3aa: CASSIKTGSGSPLHF
CDR3nt: TGTGCCAGCAGTATAAAAACAGGGAGCGGATCACCCCTCCACTTT

j_gene: TRBJ1-3
d_gene: -
v_gene: TRBV7-9
abundance: -
CDR3aa: CASSPSDSGNTIYF
CDR3nt: TGTGCCAGCAGCCCCTCGGACAGTGGAAACACCATATATTTT

j_gene: TRBJ2-7
d_gene: TRBD1
v_gene: TRBV7-2
abundance: -
CDR3aa: CASSLPTGRHEQYF
CDR3nt: TGTGCCAGCAGCTTACCGACAGGGAGACACGAGCAGTACTTC

j_gene: TRBJ2-3
d_gene: TRBD1
v_gene: TRBV5-5
abundance: -
CDR3aa: CASSFPSGGRLTDTQYF
CDR3nt: TGTGCCAGCAGCTTTCCTTCAGGGGGCCGGCTCACAGATACGCAGTATTTT

j_gene: TRBJ2-7
d_gene: TRBD2
v_gene: TRBV7-8
abundance: -
CDR3aa: CASSLTWTSGQSSYEQYF
CDR3nt: TGTGCCAGCAGCTTGACTTGGACTAGCGGGCAGAGCTCCTACGAGCAGTACTTC

j_gene: TRBJ1-3
d_gene: -
v_gene: TRBV18
abundance: -
CDR3aa: CASSPGGGNTIYF
CDR3nt: TGTGCCAGCTCACCGGGAGGAGGAAACACCATATATTTT

j_gene: TRBJ2-2
d_gene: -
v_gene: TRBV28
abundance: -
CDR3aa: CASSLTATGELFF
CDR3nt: TGTGCCAGCAGTTTGACAGCCACCGGGGAGCTGTTTTTT

j_gene: TRBJ1-2
d_gene: -
v_gene: TRBV12-3/TRBV12-4
abundance: -
CDR3aa: CASSLYRNYGYTF
CDR3nt: TGTGCCAGCAGTTTATACAGGAACTATGGCTACACCTTC

j_gene: TRBJ2-1
d_gene: TRBD2
v_gene: TRBV11-3
abundance: -
CDR3aa: CASSQTERGAYNEQFF
CDR3nt: TGTGCCAGCAGCCAAACCGAGCGGGGAGCCTACAATGAGCAGTTCTTC

j_gene: TRBJ2-5
d_gene: TRBD1
v_gene: TRBV28
abundance: once
CDR3aa: CASRGLMGTEYQETQYF
CDR3nt: TGTGCCAGCAGGGGGCTGATGGGGACAGAGTACCAAGAGACCCAGTACTTC

j_gene: TRBJ1-5
d_gene: -
v_gene: TRBV7-8
abundance: few
CDR3aa: CASSERGGRGQPQHF
CDR3nt: TGTGCCAGCAGCGAAAGGGGGGGCCGGGGTCAGCCCCAGCATTTT

j_gene: TRBJ1-1
d_gene: -
v_gene: TRBV28
abundance: -
CDR3aa: CASKEVRGGAFF
CDR3nt: TGTGCCAGCAAAGAGGTCCGGGGAGGGGCTTTCTTT

j_gene: TRBJ1-2
d_gene: TRBD1
v_gene: TRBV2
abundance: -
CDR3aa: CASSTGQAIGGYTF
CDR3nt: TGTGCCAGCAGCACTGGACAGGCCATCGGTGGCTACACCTTC

j_gene: TRBJ1-5
d_gene: TRBD1
v_gene: TRBV28
abundance: few
CDR3aa: CASSPGQGSGNQPQHF
CDR3nt: TGTGCCAGCAGTCCGGGACAGGGGTCAGGCAATCAGCCCCAGCATTTT

j_gene: TRBJ1-2
d_gene: -
v_gene: TRBV6-2/TRBV6-3
abundance: -
CDR3aa: CASSYSTVILYGYTF
CDR3nt: TGTGCCAGCAGTTACTCGACAGTAATATTATATGGCTACACCTTC

j_gene: TRBJ2-7
d_gene: TRBD2
v_gene: TRBV10-1
abundance: -
CDR3aa: CASAASGSYEQYF
CDR3nt: TGCGCCAGCGCGGCTAGCGGGAGTTACGAGCAGTACTTC

j_gene: TRBJ2-1
d_gene: TRBD2
v_gene: TRBV19
abundance: once
CDR3aa: CASSPTGLAGGPPHNEQFF
CDR3nt: TGTGCCAGTAGTCCGACCGGACTAGCGGGAGGGCCCCCCCACAATGAGCAGTTCTTC

j_gene: TRBJ1-2
d_gene: -
v_gene: TRBV3-1/TRBV3-2
abundance: -
CDR3aa: CASSQGGRRDYTF
CDR3nt: TGTGCCAGCAGCCAAGGGGGGCGTAGGGACTACACCTTC

j_gene: TRBJ1-1
d_gene: -
v_gene: TRBV7-7
abundance: few
CDR3aa: CASSLGANTEAFF
CDR3nt: TGTGCCAGCAGCTTAGGGGCGAACACTGAAGCTTTCTTT

j_gene: TRBJ1-2
d_gene: -
v_gene: TRBV21-1
abundance: once
CDR3aa: CASSKGTGRGGYTF
CDR3nt: TGTGCCAGCAGCAAAGGGACCGGGAGAGGTGGCTACACCTTC

j_gene: TRBJ2-1
d_gene: -
v_gene: TRBV6-4
abundance: -
CDR3aa: CASSEGPDSYNEQFF
CDR3nt: TGTGCCAGCAGTGAGGGCCCAGACTCCTACAATGAGCAGTTCTTC

j_gene: TRBJ2-3
d_gene: -
v_gene: TRBV10-3
abundance: -
CDR3aa: CAISGGWDTDTQYF
CDR3nt: TGTGCCATCAGCGGAGGCTGGGACACAGATACGCAGTATTTT

j_gene: TRBJ1-5
d_gene: -
v_gene: TRBV28
abundance: -
CDR3aa: CASSRMSLDQPQHF
CDR3nt: TGTGCCAGCAGCCGGATGAGCCTAGATCAGCCCCAGCATTTT

j_gene: TRBJ2-7
d_gene: -
v_gene: TRBV4-2
abundance: -
CDR3aa: CASSPRRTLAALFEQYF
CDR3nt: TGTGCCAGCAGCCCCCGGAGAACCCTAGCAGCTCTGTTCGAGCAGTACTTC

j_gene: TRBJ1-2
d_gene: -
v_gene: TRBV4-1
abundance: -
CDR3aa: CASSQEGGGPGGYGYTF
CDR3nt: TGCGCCAGCAGCCAAGAAGGGGGTGGTCCCGGCGGCTATGGCTACACCTTC

j_gene: TRBJ1-5
d_gene: -
v_gene: TRBV30
abundance: -
CDR3aa: CAWSVESNQPQHF
CDR3nt: TGTGCCTGGAGTGTTGAGAGCAATCAGCCCCAGCATTTT

j_gene: TRBJ1-5
d_gene: -
v_gene: TRBV4-1
abundance: -
CDR3aa: CASSQDRGRPQHF
CDR3nt: TGCGCCAGCAGCCAAGATAGAGGCCGGCCCCAGCATTTT

j_gene: TRBJ2-2
d_gene: TRBD2
v_gene: TRBV24-1
abundance: -
CDR3aa: CATSGSGRALDGELFF
CDR3nt: TGTGCCACCAGTGGGAGCGGGAGGGCCCTAGACGGGGAGCTGTTTTTT

j_gene: TRBJ1-1
d_gene: -
v_gene: TRBV7-9
abundance: -
CDR3aa: CASSLIHAGLSTEAFF
CDR3nt: TGTGCCAGCAGCTTAATTCACGCGGGTCTGAGCACTGAAGCTTTCTTT

j_gene: TRBJ1-6
d_gene: TRBD1
v_gene: TRBV5-8
abundance: once
CDR3aa: CASSVDRGNSPLHF
CDR3nt: TGTGCCAGCAGCGTCGACAGGGGTAATTCACCCCTCCACTTT

j_gene: TRBJ2-3
d_gene: -
v_gene: TRBV27
abundance: -
CDR3aa: CASRGPRTDTQYF
CDR3nt: TGTGCCAGCAGGGGGCCCCGCACAGATACGCAGTATTTT

j_gene: TRBJ2-7
d_gene: TRBD1
v_gene: TRBV11-1
abundance: few
CDR3aa: CASRVTGSYEQYF
CDR3nt: TGTGCCAGCCGCGTGACAGGGTCCTACGAGCAGTACTTC

j_gene: TRBJ1-1
d_gene: TRBD1
v_gene: TRBV4-2
abundance: -
CDR3aa: CASSQADREAEAFF
CDR3nt: TGTGCCAGCAGCCAAGCAGACAGGGAGGCTGAAGCTTTCTTT

j_gene: TRBJ1-1
d_gene: -
v_gene: TRBV7-9
abundance: once
CDR3aa: CASSLLPEAFF
CDR3nt: TGTGCCAGCAGCTTACTCCCTGAAGCTTTCTTT

j_gene: TRBJ1-1
d_gene: -
v_gene: TRBV28
abundance: -
CDR3aa: CASSLRGKTNTEAFF
CDR3nt: TGTGCCAGCAGTTTAAGGGGGAAGACGAACACTGAAGCTTTCTTT

j_gene: TRBJ1-5
d_gene: TRBD1
v_gene: TRBV5-5
abundance: -
CDR3aa: CASSLTGQGASNQPQHF
CDR3nt: TGTGCCAGCAGCTTAACGGGACAGGGCGCTAGCAATCAGCCCCAGCATTTT